This TCR beta chain was identified in a study of monozygotic twins with inflammatory bowel disease. A total RNA quantity of 3500 ng went into each TCR library. The cDNA of both the TCRalpha and TCRbeta chains was subjected to two nested PCRs of approximately 17 and 9 cycles. TCRdb re-called the 5' RACE reads; every CDR3 protein appears as one record, without DNA. Seen in this sample are around 97,000 distinct CDR3 sequences; the ten most common clones hold 1.5% to 2%. Whole blood without T cell sorting served as the source of isolated total RNA. CDR3 size: 13 residues. CDR1 and CDR2 from the germline V gene are KGHDR and SFDVKD. Notes on the study in general: For IBD patients, clonotypes shared with others were fewer than for healthy twins, especially with disease activity.

In the case of this clonotype: Its antigen remains unknown.

Sequencing was done on a sample of blood. V usage is TRBV24-1 and J usage is TRBJ2-1; with no DNA, the TCRdb D assignment of TRBD1 cannot be verified. The source of this sequence is a human donor with ulcerative colitis or Crohn's disease, or a healthy co-twin of an affected twin (not recorded which). The CDR3 loop is CATTGQGAYEQFF.